These T cell receptor beta chains were read from a single sample in a study of T cell responses to AZD1222 COVID-19 vaccine. Profiling relied on immunoSEQ multiplex PCR, and the TCRdb table lists in-frame clones only, not all of them. The sample has 150,000 or so clones; under 95% are singletons. Material: peripheral blood, obtained on day 0 of AZD1222 vaccination. The receptor set was obtained from an adult in good health. The CDR3 runs from the conserved cysteine through the conserved F or W. A D gene is named only where the DNA matches it firmly. Not all rows give a size; the values are once, few, many and, for expanded clones, a class.

TRBV28,TRBJ1-2,-,-,16,CASSSPLDGANYGYTF,TGTGCCAGCAGTTCGCCTCTGGACGGAGCTAACTATGGCTACACCTTC
TRBV5-1,TRBJ2-5,-,-,13,CASSLDPEETQYF,TGCGCCAGCAGCTTGGATCCAGAAGAGACCCAGTACTTC
TRBV7-3,TRBJ2-1,-,TRBD2,15,CASSLMGGSGDEQFF,TGTGCCAGCAGCTTAATGGGCGGGAGTGGCGATGAGCAGTTCTTC
TRBV28,TRBJ1-1,-,TRBD1,14,CASSLGTGNTEAFF,TGTGCCAGCAGTCTAGGGACAGGGAACACTGAAGCTTTCTTT
TRBV3-1/TRBV3-2,TRBJ2-2,-,-,15,CASSQERSITGELFF,TGTGCCAGCAGCCAAGAAAGGTCAATCACCGGGGAGCTGTTTTTT
TRBV19,TRBJ1-2,once,-,17,CASSIGRPGTGNYGYTF,TGTGCCAGTAGTATTGGTCGCCCAGGAACAGGGAACTATGGCTACACCTTC
TRBV3-1/TRBV3-2,TRBJ1-6,once,-,16,CASSQGDGSYNSPLHF,TGTGCCAGCAGCCAAGGGGACGGCTCCTATAATTCACCCCTCCACTTT
TRBV15,TRBJ1-1,-,TRBD1,13,CATMTGLRTEAFF,TGTGCCACCATGACAGGGCTGAGGACTGAAGCTTTCTTT
TRBV30,TRBJ1-2,once,-,11,CAWSEGGGYTF,TGTGCCTGGAGTGAGGGCGGTGGCTACACCTTC
TRBV10-3,TRBJ2-3,-,TRBD1,14,CAISDEQGTDTQYF,TGTGCCATCAGTGATGAACAGGGGACGGATACGCAGTATTTT
TRBV28,TRBJ2-1,-,TRBD1,15,CASSLGTGVNNEQFF,TGTGCCAGCAGTTTAGGGACAGGGGTCAACAATGAGCAGTTCTTC
TRBV11-2,TRBJ2-7,few,TRBD1,14,CASSLGQGYYEQYF,TGTGCCAGCAGCTTAGGACAGGGATACTACGAGCAGTACTTC
TRBV4-3,TRBJ2-1,-,-,18,CASSQDWGPASPYNEQFF,TGCGCCAGCAGCCAGGACTGGGGCCCGGCGTCCCCCTACAATGAGCAGTTCTTC
TRBV7-2,TRBJ2-5,-,-,12,CASSFPQETQYF,TGTGCCAGCAGCTTTCCCCAAGAGACCCAGTACTTC
TRBV7-2,TRBJ1-6,few,TRBD1,14,CASSQDRVTSPLHF,TGTGCCAGCAGCCAGGACAGGGTTACTTCACCCCTCCACTTT
TRBV6-1,TRBJ2-3,-,-,14,CASSDRASTDTQYF,TGTGCCAGCAGTGACAGGGCCAGCACAGATACGCAGTATTTT
TRBV15,TRBJ2-1,-,-,14,CATSRDSIGDEQFF,TGTGCCACCAGCAGAGATTCTATCGGCGATGAGCAGTTCTTC
TRBV18,TRBJ2-1,-,-,17,CASSPPNSASSYNEQFF,TGTGCCAGCTCACCACCGAATAGCGCTAGCTCCTACAATGAGCAGTTCTTC
TRBV7-2,TRBJ2-7,-,-,15,CASSLASDPAYEQYF,TGTGCCAGCAGCTTAGCGAGCGACCCGGCCTACGAGCAGTACTTC
TRBV7-2,TRBJ2-5,-,-,15,CASSLGAGTRETQYF,TGTGCCAGCAGCTTAGGAGCCGGGACCCGAGAGACCCAGTACTTC
TRBV2,TRBJ2-1,once,TRBD2,15,CASSPRSGRSNEQFF,TGTGCCAGCAGTCCCAGGAGCGGGAGGAGTAATGAGCAGTTCTTC
TRBV7-9,TRBJ2-3,-,-,13,CASSLVGLNTQYF,TGTGCCAGCAGCTTAGTGGGGCTGAATACGCAGTATTTT
TRBV27,TRBJ2-1,-,TRBD2,14,CASSKGTSGSEQFF,TGTGCCAGCAGTAAGGGGACTAGCGGATCGGAGCAGTTCTTC
TRBV28,TRBJ2-3,-,TRBD2,14,CASSFAGGTDTQYF,TGTGCCAGCAGTTTTGCCGGGGGGACAGATACGCAGTATTTT
TRBV9,TRBJ1-6,-,TRBD1,15,CASSVADRGLSPLHF,TGTGCCAGCAGCGTGGCCGACAGGGGGTTATCACCCCTCCACTTT
TRBV19,TRBJ2-6,-,-,16,CASSMTARSGANVLTF,TGTGCCAGTAGTATGACAGCCCGCTCTGGGGCCAACGTCCTGACTTTC
TRBV7-9,TRBJ1-5,-,-,14,CASSLSLSNQPQHF,TGTGCCAGCAGCTTAAGTTTGAGCAATCAGCCCCAGCATTTT
TRBV7-2,TRBJ1-1,-,-,13,CASSPYLNTEAFF,TGTGCCAGCAGCCCTTACCTGAACACTGAAGCTTTCTTT
TRBV10-1,TRBJ2-7,-,TRBD2,13,CASSDAGVGEQYF,TGCGCCAGCAGTGATGCGGGAGTGGGGGAGCAGTACTTC
TRBV9,TRBJ2-3,-,-,13,CASSPPLADTQYF,TGTGCCAGCAGCCCCCCTTTGGCAGATACGCAGTATTTT
TRBV18,TRBJ2-7,-,-,13,CASSPPSGDEQYF,TGTGCCAGCTCACCACCATCAGGCGACGAGCAGTACTTC
TRBV4-1,TRBJ1-5,-,TRBD1,14,CASSQWQGGQPQHF,TGCGCCAGCAGCCAATGGCAGGGGGGTCAGCCCCAGCATTTT
TRBV6-2/TRBV6-3,TRBJ1-1,-,-,14,CASSLPGLSAEAFF,TGTGCCAGCAGCTTGCCCGGTCTTTCCGCTGAAGCTTTCTTT
TRBV7-8,TRBJ1-2,-,-,11,CASSSLYGYTF,TGTGCCAGCAGCTCCCTGTATGGCTACACCTTC
TRBV7-2,TRBJ1-5,-,-,15,CASSSGELSNQPQHF,TGTGCCAGCAGCTCAGGGGAGCTTAGCAATCAGCCCCAGCATTTT
TRBV5-5,TRBJ2-1,-,-,15,CASSIDGLVYNEQFF,TGTGCCAGCAGCATTGATGGACTGGTTTACAATGAGCAGTTCTTC
TRBV18,TRBJ2-7,-,TRBD1,14,CASSPPADRDEQYF,TGTGCCAGCTCACCACCGGCGGACAGGGATGAGCAGTACTTC
TRBV28,TRBJ1-5,-,-,16,CASGGDGGYSNQPQHF,TGTGCCAGTGGCGGGGACGGAGGTTATAGCAATCAGCCCCAGCATTTT
TRBV7-2,TRBJ2-7,-,-,11,CASSWGYEQYF,TGTGCCAGCAGTTGGGGCTACGAGCAGTACTTC
TRBV5-1,TRBJ2-5,-,-,14,CASSLSGIQETQYF,TGCGCCAGCAGCTTGTCCGGGATCCAAGAGACCCAGTACTTC
TRBV6-5,TRBJ2-3,-,TRBD1,15,CASSLGTGGPDTQYF,TGTGCCAGCAGCCTCGGTACAGGGGGCCCAGATACGCAGTATTTT
TRBV29-1,TRBJ1-2,-,-,15,CSVASKAGRVYGYTF,TGCAGCGTTGCCTCTAAGGCAGGACGAGTCTATGGCTACACCTTC
TRBV18,TRBJ2-7,-,TRBD2,14,CASSAGTSVQKKYF,TGTGCCAGCTCAGCCGGGACTAGCGTCCAGAAAAAGTACTTC
TRBV28,TRBJ1-2,few,-,14,CASSFSGGGYGYTF,TGTGCCAGCAGTTTTTCCGGGGGTGGGTATGGCTACACCTTC
TRBV6-5,TRBJ1-1,-,-,14,CASSWGTWDTEAFF,TGTGCCAGCAGTTGGGGGACGTGGGACACTGAAGCTTTCTTT
TRBV28,TRBJ1-4,-,-,13,CASSLGTNEKLFF,TGTGCCAGCAGTTTGGGAACTAATGAAAAACTGTTTTTT
TRBV24-1,TRBJ1-5,-,TRBD1,14,CATSSGQGGQPQHF,TGTGCCACCAGTTCGGGACAGGGTGGTCAGCCCCAGCATTTT
TRBV6-4,TRBJ2-1,-,-,15,CASSDSVGTYNEQFF,TGTGCCAGCAGTGACTCGGTAGGGACCTACAATGAGCAGTTCTTC
TRBV29-1,TRBJ2-2,-,-,15,CSVELRSWNTGELFF,TGCAGCGTGGAGCTAAGGAGTTGGAACACCGGGGAGCTGTTTTTT
TRBV18,TRBJ2-5,-,-,13,CASSPPDTETQYF,TGTGCCAGCTCACCACCGGATACGGAGACCCAGTACTTC
TRBV7-2,TRBJ2-4,-,-,14,CASSFRGGEAIQYF,TGTGCCAGCAGTTTTCGAGGGGGAGAAGCCATTCAGTACTTC
TRBV18,TRBJ1-3,-,-,14,CASSPSASGNTIYF,TGTGCCAGCTCACCATCCGCCTCTGGAAACACCATATATTTT
TRBV28,TRBJ1-5,-,-,15,CASSLWGEGNQPQHF,TGTGCCAGCAGTCTATGGGGGGAGGGCAATCAGCCCCAGCATTTT
TRBV11-1,TRBJ2-7,-,-,16,CASSLAGTVPTYEQYF,TGTGCCAGCAGCTTAGCCGGGACTGTCCCAACCTACGAGCAGTACTTC
TRBV7-2,TRBJ2-7,-,TRBD2,15,CASSLEPAGGNEQYF,TGTGCCAGCAGCTTAGAACCAGCGGGAGGAAACGAGCAGTACTTC
TRBV18,TRBJ2-7,-,TRBD1,15,CASSPPTGVPYEQYF,TGTGCCAGCTCACCACCAACAGGGGTACCCTACGAGCAGTACTTC